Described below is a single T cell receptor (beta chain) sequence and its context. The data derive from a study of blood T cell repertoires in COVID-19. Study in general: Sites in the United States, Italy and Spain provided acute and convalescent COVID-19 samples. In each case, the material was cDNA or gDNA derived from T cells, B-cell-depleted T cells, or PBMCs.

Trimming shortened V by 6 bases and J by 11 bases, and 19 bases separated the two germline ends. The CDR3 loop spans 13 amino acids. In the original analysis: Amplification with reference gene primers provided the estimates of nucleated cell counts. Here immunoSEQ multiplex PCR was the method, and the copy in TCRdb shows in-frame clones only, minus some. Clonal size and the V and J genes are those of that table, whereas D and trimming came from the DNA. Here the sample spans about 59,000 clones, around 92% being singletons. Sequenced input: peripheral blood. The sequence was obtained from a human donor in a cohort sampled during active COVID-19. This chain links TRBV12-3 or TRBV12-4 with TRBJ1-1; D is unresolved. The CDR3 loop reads CASSRTSPVMAFF. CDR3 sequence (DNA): TGTGCCAGCAGCCGAACCTCACCGGTGATGGCTTTCTTT.